This T cell receptor beta chain was sequenced in a study of blood T cell repertoires in COVID-19. At the level of the study: For recovered donors of Cohort 3, there were two negative PCRs, clearance, or symptom resolution. From T cells, B-cell-depleted T cells, or PBMCs came the material, which was cDNA or gDNA.

Libraries were prepared by immunoSEQ multiplex PCR; TCRdb keeps only in-frame clonotypes and omits some of them. The table shows around 190,000 clones, with around 87% occurring only once. Germline V CDR1 and CDR2: SGHRS, YFSETQ. CDR3 size: 14 residues. After removal of 4 bases from V and 4 bases from J, the junction contained 7 bases not matched to a gene. Cohort allocation depended upon clinical history that participants reported. The sample was PBMCs or T cells enriched from blood (not recorded which). This chain uses TRBV5-1 with TRBJ1-2; 7 bases fit TRBD1. This clonotype originated in a woman between 35 and 50 years old in a cohort exposed to, infected with or recovered from COVID-19 (not recorded which). In nucleotides, the CDR3 is TGCGCCAGCAGCCCAGGACAGGTCCTCTATGGCTACACCTTC. The encoded protein is CASSPGQVLYGYTF.